The source of this TCR beta chain is a study of long-term antiretroviral therapy in people with HIV. Broader study findings: The study found narrower CDR3 length ranges in HIV repertoires than in controls.

The run of the v3.0 immunoSEQ assay was at survey level. The repertoire was sequenced with immunoSEQ multiplex PCR; TCRdb's copy has only in-frame clones and lacks some. The data contain about 37,000 clones, under 85% of them singletons. To note about this clone: Its specificity is not known.

Germline lookup yields CDR1 MDHEN and CDR2 SYDVKM. J gave up 5 bases and V 2 bases, and 5 bases lay outside the gene matches. CDR3 length: 14 amino acids. At least two post-ART and at least one pre-ART PBMC sample were available for each donor. The receptor's source is a man between 18 and 35 years old with HIV. This sample comprised unsorted PBMCs, obtained 1 year after starting antiretroviral therapy. This sequence joins TRBV28 and TRBJ1-1; TRBD1 agrees at 7 bases. CDR3 protein: CASSLTGVTTEAFF. The DNA of the CDR3 is TGTGCCAGCAGTTTAACAGGGGTAACTACTGAAGCTTTCTTT.